This TCR beta chain was identified in a study of PD-1 blockade in classical Hodgkin lymphoma. The study's findings and limits: Newly diagnosed patients had diversity similar to the baseline diversity of complete responders. Reports described newly diagnosed patients as having lower baseline TCR diversity than healthy donors.

Looked up from germline, CDR1 is SGHTA and CDR2 is FQGNSA. The CDR3 consists of 13 residues. The V gene lost 5 bases and the J gene lost 5 bases, with 12 bases spanning the gap. In the case of this clone: Its antigen is still unknown.

TCRdb's copy holds only in-frame clones and misses some; the assay was immunoSEQ multiplex PCR. This table has about 17,000 clones, 70% to 80% appearing once. Brentuximab vedotin exposure varied among the patients, all of whom had relapsed after autologous stem cell transplantation. The starting material was peripheral blood mononuclear cells (PBMCs), obtained at baseline. This TCR was recovered from a human donor with classical Hodgkin lymphoma. The J gene is TRBJ1-2, the V gene TRBV7-2, with D possibly matching TRBD1 (6 bases). The chain's CDR3 is CASSGRDIYGYTF. CDR3 nucleotides: TGTGCCAGCAGCGGACGGGACATTTATGGCTACACCTTC.